The clone carrying this T cell receptor beta chain was counted ten times or more. Its cognate antigen is unknown. Per the germline V gene, CDR1 is SGHKS and CDR2 is YYEKEE (reference sequence). The CDR3 spans 14 residues. V was pared by 1 base and J by 4 bases, with 12 bases between. Libraries of TCR beta came from quantitative 5'-RACE with molecular barcodes. TCRdb fed the 5' RACE reads into MiXCR, producing one record per CDR3 protein. The sample gives around 490,000 distinct CDR3 sequences, about 5.7% of which show up once; approximately 4% is in the top ten. The entry originates in a study of CD8 T cells in ankylosing spondylitis. Study-wide results and limits: Reported data indicate significant enrichment of disease-linked clones within matched ankylosing spondylitis synovial fluid. Within ankylosing spondylitis blood, a TCR beta motif made up of eight or nine highly homologous variants appeared to be characteristic.

V is TRBV5-5 and J is TRBJ2-7; D may be TRBD1 or TRBD2 (5 bases each). The specimen was blood, either unsorted or a sorted T cell fraction (not recorded which). The TCR was taken from a male donor with ankylosing spondylitis. The CDR3 sequence is CASSLMGRTYEQYF. CDR3 in DNA: TGTGCCAGCAGCTTGATGGGACGCACTTACGAGCAGTACTTC.